A selection of T cell receptor beta chains follows, all from one sample in a study of blood T cell repertoires in COVID-19. Assay used: immunoSEQ multiplex PCR; TCRdb lists only in-frame clones, some missing. The profile shows 200,000 to 250,000 clones, around four fifths of them singletons. The sample was peripheral blood. These receptors all stem from a woman in her sixties with active or convalescent COVID-19. Each CDR3 is given with its conserved first and last residue. The D gene is left open where the match is weak. A row's size may be missing; if present it is once, few, many or a size class.

v_call: TRBV5-4
j_call: TRBJ2-3
d_call: NA
clone_size: NA
cdr3_aa: CASSLRTRGDTQYF
cdr3_nt: TGTGCCAGCAGCTTGCGGACACGGGGGGATACGCAGTATTTT

v_call: TRBV24-1
j_call: TRBJ2-6
d_call: NA
clone_size: NA
cdr3_aa: CATSDPSGANVLTF
cdr3_nt: TGTGCCACCAGTGACCCATCTGGGGCCAACGTCCTGACTTTC

v_call: TRBV6-5
j_call: TRBJ1-1
d_call: NA
clone_size: NA
cdr3_aa: CASSYLRAEGTEAFF
cdr3_nt: TGTGCCAGCAGTTACCTGAGGGCCGAGGGCACTGAAGCTTTCTTT

v_call: TRBV6-2/TRBV6-3
j_call: TRBJ1-6
d_call: NA
clone_size: NA
cdr3_aa: CASSSPGDYSPLHF
cdr3_nt: TGTGCCAGCAGTTCGCCAGGGGATTATTCACCCCTCCACTTT

v_call: TRBV6-1
j_call: TRBJ2-2
d_call: NA
clone_size: NA
cdr3_aa: CASSGGQNTGELFF
cdr3_nt: TGTGCCAGCAGCGGCGGGCAGAACACCGGGGAGCTGTTTTTT

v_call: TRBV28
j_call: TRBJ1-5
d_call: NA
clone_size: NA
cdr3_aa: CASRPGHPNSNQPQHF
cdr3_nt: TGTGCCAGCAGGCCGGGACACCCCAATAGCAATCAGCCCCAGCATTTT

v_call: TRBV30
j_call: TRBJ1-1
d_call: TRBD1
clone_size: NA
cdr3_aa: CAWSPGQINTEAFF
cdr3_nt: TGTGCCTGGAGCCCGGGACAGATTAACACTGAAGCTTTCTTT

v_call: TRBV6-5
j_call: TRBJ2-7
d_call: NA
clone_size: NA
cdr3_aa: CASSYRGYEQYF
cdr3_nt: TGTGCCAGCAGTTACAGGGGCTACGAGCAGTACTTC

v_call: TRBV9
j_call: TRBJ1-6
d_call: TRBD1
clone_size: NA
cdr3_aa: CASSRSTGGDSPLHF
cdr3_nt: TGTGCCAGCAGCCGCTCGACAGGGGGCGATTCACCCCTCCACTTT

v_call: TRBV10-3
j_call: TRBJ2-2
d_call: TRBD2
clone_size: NA
cdr3_aa: CAIRKRGIPGLAGELFF
cdr3_nt: TGTGCCATCAGGAAGCGGGGGATACCTGGGTTAGCCGGGGAGCTGTTTTTT

v_call: TRBV19
j_call: TRBJ1-5
d_call: TRBD1
clone_size: few
cdr3_aa: CASRQGLYSNQPQHF
cdr3_nt: TGTGCCAGTCGACAGGGACTCTATAGCAATCAGCCCCAGCATTTT

v_call: TRBV29-1
j_call: TRBJ2-7
d_call: TRBD1
clone_size: NA
cdr3_aa: CSFRTGSYEQYF
cdr3_nt: TGCAGCTTTAGGACAGGGTCCTACGAGCAGTACTTC